These T cell receptor beta chains were read from a single sample in a study of human T cells and chemical hapten exposure. TCRdb redid the calling of the RACE reads with MiXCR, one entry per CDR3 protein. This repertoire shows about 260,000 distinct CDR3 sequences, 7.5% to 9% found once; its top ten account for over 2%. The sample was whole blood, taken in connection with sensitization to the hapten diphenylcyclopropenone (DPC). Receptors were obtained from a woman aged 40 to 50 with alopecia areata. Some clones in this sample may be carry-over from other donors' samples. Each CDR3 is given with its conserved first and last residue. Size values are once, few and many counts, or a class for expanded clones, and some rows have none.

NA	TRBV19	TRBJ2-2	CASVPGQVNTGELFF
NA	TRBV6-6	TRBJ1-5	CASSYGEGSNQPQHF
NA	TRBV27	TRBJ1-5	CASSLEGGRQPQHF
NA	TRBV4-3	TRBJ1-1	CASSQDGGHNTEAFF
many	TRBV29-1	TRBJ2-7	CSVESGTGTPYEQYF
few	TRBV3-1	TRBJ1-1	CASSQDYRANTEAFF
once	TRBV18	TRBJ2-7	CASSFPTSKCEQYF
many	TRBV7-3	TRBJ2-6	CASSLTAGLPSGVLTF
NA	TRBV6-5	TRBJ1-6	CASSYFTGGNSPLHF
few	TRBV11-2	TRBJ2-3	CASSLDSWGRGTDTQYF
NA	TRBV5-5	TRBJ2-7	CASSPTHGNTVYEQYF
many	TRBV24-1	TRBJ1-2	CATSDVYSNYGYTF
NA	TRBV10-3	TRBJ2-3	CAIRDGPTDTQYF
few	TRBV28	TRBJ1-1	CASSGTGMNTEAFF
NA	TRBV12-3/TRBV12-4	TRBJ1-1	CASSSSTGRSGEAFF
few	TRBV15	TRBJ2-3	CATSRGLAEIWDTQYF
few	TRBV28	TRBJ1-1	CASSSSSPEAFF
many	TRBV7-2	TRBJ2-5	CASSLVWGQETQYF
few	TRBV7-3	TRBJ1-2	CASSLKSGYTF
few	TRBV28	TRBJ1-1	CASNRGIRITAFF
NA	TRBV28	TRBJ2-7	CASSSPSDSYEQYF
NA	TRBV4-3	TRBJ2-1	CASSQDNLVIEQFF
many	TRBV20-1	TRBJ2-6	CSAGVGRTAGANVLTF
many	TRBV20-1	TRBJ1-4	CSARLWGPNEKLFF
NA	TRBV11-2	TRBJ2-1	CASSFVVLAGVDEQFF
NA	TRBV5-1	TRBJ2-1	CASSLAGQGAVSEQFF
few	TRBV7-9	TRBJ2-7	CASSQDQGAEQYF
many	TRBV6-2/TRBV6-3	TRBJ1-2	CASSSRRTGMAGYTF
NA	TRBV20-1	TRBJ1-5	CSAPRQGNQPQHF
few	TRBV20-1	TRBJ2-5	CSAIRADRYQETQYF
many	TRBV2	TRBJ2-2	CASLIQGPNTGELFF
few	TRBV24-1	TRBJ1-5	CATSASTGGNQPQHF
NA	TRBV7-6	TRBJ2-7	CASSSFSGRGPYEQYF
few	TRBV7-2	TRBJ1-5	CASSERMSNQPQHF
NA	TRBV6-2/TRBV6-3	TRBJ2-7	CASTPDPLSYEQYF
few	TRBV4-1	TRBJ2-3	CASSQKLARSTTDTQYF
many	TRBV7-9	TRBJ2-5	CATETQYF
many	TRBV7-2	TRBJ2-7	CASSVRDRASEQYF
NA	TRBV11-2	TRBJ1-2	CASSLSLSYNYGYTF
few	TRBV11-1	TRBJ1-1	CASSPVGSYNTEAFF
few	TRBV20-1	TRBJ2-5	CSARVIAEQETQYF
few	TRBV28	TRBJ1-1	CASRTGFNTEAFF
NA	TRBV10-3	TRBJ2-5	CAISENYETEAQYF
few	TRBV25-1	TRBJ2-3	CASSDQGAQVTDTQYF
few	TRBV24-1	TRBJ2-1	CATSDFTGVGNEQFF
NA	TRBV5-1	TRBJ2-2	CASRPQAGVDTGELFF
NA	TRBV6-2/TRBV6-3	TRBJ2-7	CASSYRRTYEQYF
many	TRBV4-1	TRBJ1-2	CASSQTPRGRRNYGYTF
NA	TRBV29-1	TRBJ1-2	CSVAAEYGYTF
many	TRBV2	TRBJ1-5	CASSETPLTGEGNQPQHF
NA	TRBV30	TRBJ1-5	CAWSEGQGGNQPQHF
many	TRBV28	TRBJ1-4	CASRQGDVTNEKLFF
NA	TRBV6-5	TRBJ2-1	CASSYSGRVTSYNEQFF
NA	TRBV6-1	TRBJ1-1	CASIHTRQGQAFF
many	TRBV28	TRBJ2-1	CASSLLGVHNEQFF
few	TRBV29-1	TRBJ1-1	CSVENRERTEAFF
NA	TRBV29-1	TRBJ1-5	CSVGQGDQPQHF
NA	TRBV6-1	TRBJ2-7	CASTLALGLAGNYEQYF
many	TRBV9	TRBJ1-1	CASSVEAVMNTEAFF
many	TRBV2	TRBJ2-2	CASSEQGYTGELFF